A selection of T cell receptor beta chains follows, all from one sample in a study of cytomegalovirus exposure and HLA in healthy donors. Assay used: immunoSEQ multiplex PCR; TCRdb lists only in-frame clones, some missing. The sample records 100,000 to 150,000 clones, about 75% being singletons. The sample was PBMCs. These receptors were obtained from a woman between 35 and 50 years old in good health and CMV-seropositive. Each CDR3 is given with its conserved first and last residue.

J | V | CDR3
TRBJ1-1 | TRBV5-1 | CASSRSTGDTEAFF
TRBJ2-1 | TRBV7-3 | CASSLTAGGSYNEQFF
TRBJ1-4 | TRBV6-4 | CASTRTRTATNEKLFF
TRBJ1-3 | TRBV29-1 | CSVDARDRGSGNTIYF
TRBJ1-1 | TRBV15 | CATSREGRNTEAFF
TRBJ1-1 | TRBV5-6 | CASSPRGWGLTFF
TRBJ1-2 | TRBV23-1 | CASSQSTVTNYGYTF
TRBJ2-1 | TRBV9 | CASSPGLAGAYNEQFF
TRBJ1-5 | TRBV9 | CASSGGQGYDQPQHF
TRBJ2-3 | TRBV15 | CATRGGGFWTDTQYF
TRBJ2-3 | TRBV9 | CASSPTQGEFTDTQYF
TRBJ2-7 | TRBV4-3 | CASSQDQGAGGLEQYF
TRBJ2-7 | TRBV19 | CASRDTTSLSHEQYF
TRBJ2-7 | TRBV11-3 | CASSPGQGDEQYF
TRBJ2-3 | TRBV7-7 | CASSPGLAADTQYF
TRBJ2-5 | TRBV5-6 | CASSPGQGKETQYF
TRBJ2-2 | TRBV7-6 | CASSVQALGVFSGELFF
TRBJ2-5 | TRBV28 | CASSFRKETQYF
TRBJ1-2 | TRBV19 | CASSPTLRPGQGYGYTF
TRBJ2-7 | TRBV2 | CASRLAGSSYEQYF
TRBJ2-5 | TRBV7-9 | CASKTSGEETQYF
TRBJ2-3 | TRBV5-1 | CASSSKGDGSSTDTQYF
TRBJ2-7 | TRBV4-2 | CASSQEVRTYEQYF
TRBJ1-5 | TRBV7-6 | CASSLGPNSNQPQHF
TRBJ1-1 | TRBV19 | CASSIGWGQSSTEAFF
TRBJ2-7 | TRBV27 | CASSSTPTGFYEQYF
TRBJ2-1 | TRBV4-3 | CASSQDASGSDEQFF
TRBJ2-5 | TRBV5-1 | CASSMGVDSNQETQYF
TRBJ1-5 | TRBV7-9 | CASSFTGDQPQHF
TRBJ2-7 | TRBV7-2 | CASSSAPPGSGSHEQYF
TRBJ1-2 | TRBV18 | CASSPRTEDGYTF
TRBJ2-5 | TRBV28 | CASQLGAGVQETQYF
TRBJ1-4 | TRBV29-1 | CSLGVGAGNEKLFF
TRBJ1-1 | TRBV2 | CASSEGWGAGTEAFF
TRBJ2-2 | TRBV7-9 | CASSPIGGNTGELFF
TRBJ2-2 | TRBV5-5 | CASSLGSANTGELFF
TRBJ2-7 | TRBV10-3 | CAISGEDRGHEQYF
TRBJ2-5 | TRBV6-5 | CASSYGTGLSETQYF
TRBJ2-3 | TRBV13 | CASSLGLAGGQDTQYF